These T cell receptor beta chains were read from a single sample in a study of somatic mutations in cytotoxic T cells in rheumatoid arthritis. Only in-frame clones appear in the TCRdb table, and some are missing; sequencing was by immunoSEQ multiplex PCR. The sample has roughly 18,000 clones, more than 60% seen once. Material for sequencing was CD8+ T cells sorted from blood. All receptors derive from an older woman in good health. Both conserved end residues are part of each CDR3. The D gene is left open where the match is weak. Clone size, where shown, is once, few, many, or a class for clones that have expanded.

V gene,D gene,J gene,clone size,CDR3 DNA,CDR3 protein
TRBV9,NA,TRBJ1-6,NA,TGTGCCAGCAGCTCGTGGGGGACGGTCTATAATTCACCCCTCCACTTT,CASSSWGTVYNSPLHF
TRBV5-7,TRBD1,TRBJ1-1,NA,TGTGCCAGCAGCTTGATAAAAACAGGGGGCTGGAGGCTGGCCCCTGAAGCTTTCTTT,CASSLIKTGGWRLAPEAFF
TRBV7-6,NA,TRBJ2-1,NA,TGTGCCAGCAGCTTAAGGGACAACAACAATGAGCAGTTCTTC,CASSLRDNNNEQFF
TRBV9,NA,TRBJ1-4,NA,TGTGCCAGCAGCCTTGCAGGAGGGTCGAATGAAAAACTGTTTTTT,CASSLAGGSNEKLFF
TRBV5-5,NA,TRBJ2-1,NA,TGTGCCAGCAGCTTGGGGGAATCAGGCTCCTACAATGAGCAGTTCTTC,CASSLGESGSYNEQFF
TRBV11-1,NA,TRBJ2-3,NA,TGTGCCAGCAGCCTAGAGGTAGATACAGATACGCAGTATTTT,CASSLEVDTDTQYF
TRBV6-1,NA,TRBJ1-5,medium-sized,TGTGCCAGCAGTGAAAGCGCAGGAAGCAATCAGCCCCAGCATTTT,CASSESAGSNQPQHF
TRBV10-1,TRBD2,TRBJ2-7,NA,TGCGCCAGCAGCGATGGGACTAGCGGAGTCTACGAGCAGTACTTC,CASSDGTSGVYEQYF
TRBV9,NA,TRBJ2-1,NA,TGTGCCAGCAGCGTAGCGGCGGACGGACGCTCCTACAATGAGCAGTTCTTC,CASSVAADGRSYNEQFF
TRBV5-5,NA,TRBJ1-4,NA,TGTGCCAGCAGCTTGGAGAACAGGGTAACAGCTAATGAAAAACTGTTTTTT,CASSLENRVTANEKLFF
TRBV11-2,NA,TRBJ1-5,NA,TGTGCCAGCAGCTTGGGGCCAGGAGACAATCAGCCCCAGCATTTT,CASSLGPGDNQPQHF
TRBV5-4,NA,TRBJ2-1,NA,TGTGCCAGCAGCTTGGAACATAATGAGCAGTTCTTC,CASSLEHNEQFF
TRBV7-9,TRBD2,TRBJ2-1,NA,TGTGCCAGCAGCTTACTTCCAGCGGGGAGTCCCTTTTACAATGAGCAGTTCTTC,CASSLLPAGSPFYNEQFF
TRBV5-5,NA,TRBJ2-7,NA,TGTGCCAGCAGCCGATGGACTAACACCTACGAGCAGTACTTC,CASSRWTNTYEQYF
TRBV6-4,NA,TRBJ2-1,NA,TGTGCCAGCAGTGACGGACTTTCCTACAATGAGCAGTTCTTC,CASSDGLSYNEQFF
TRBV7-8,NA,TRBJ1-2,once,TGTGCCAGCAGCTTAGGAGGCCGACAGAGCGCTAACTATGGCTACACCTTC,CASSLGGRQSANYGYTF
TRBV2,TRBD1,TRBJ1-1,NA,TGTGCCAGCTACAGGGGGCAAGCTTTCTTT,CASYRGQAFF
TRBV2,TRBD1,TRBJ1-2,NA,TGTGCCAGCAGTGGGGGGGTGGCAGGGGGATATGGCTACACCTTC,CASSGGVAGGYGYTF
TRBV27,NA,TRBJ2-7,NA,TGTGCCAGCAGTCTGACCGGGCCACCCTATCACTACGAGCAGTACTTC,CASSLTGPPYHYEQYF
TRBV9,NA,TRBJ1-2,NA,TGTGCCAGCAGCGCCTTCGAGGGGGAAGACTATGGCTACACCTTC,CASSAFEGEDYGYTF
TRBV4-1,NA,TRBJ1-5,few,TGCGCCAGCAGCCACCAGGGAAGCAATCAGCCCCAGCATTTT,CASSHQGSNQPQHF
TRBV27,NA,TRBJ2-7,NA,TGTGCCAGCATTAAGACGGGGTCCTACGAGCAGTACTTC,CASIKTGSYEQYF
TRBV6-4,NA,TRBJ2-7,few,TGTGCCAGCAGTCCTGACTTGGGAGCCTACGAGCAGTACTTC,CASSPDLGAYEQYF
TRBV9,TRBD1,TRBJ2-7,NA,TGTGCCAGCAGCGTTACAGGGGTCCGGTCCGACGAGCAGTACTTC,CASSVTGVRSDEQYF
TRBV6-1,NA,TRBJ2-7,NA,TGTGCCAGCAGTGAAGCGTCGGGGAGTTCCTACGAGCAGTACTTC,CASSEASGSSYEQYF
TRBV29-1,TRBD1,TRBJ1-4,NA,TGCAGCGTTGATAAGACAGGGGAGGGTAGTGAAAAACTGTTTTTT,CSVDKTGEGSEKLFF
TRBV7-9,NA,TRBJ1-1,NA,TGTGCCAGCAGCCTAGAGCGGGACGAAGCTTTCTTT,CASSLERDEAFF
TRBV6-5,NA,TRBJ1-3,NA,TGTGCCAGCAGTTACTCTGCCGGCCGTCCTGGAAACACCATATATTTT,CASSYSAGRPGNTIYF
TRBV27,NA,TRBJ1-5,NA,TGTGCCAGCAGTTTATCGACGAATCAGCCCCAGCATTTT,CASSLSTNQPQHF
TRBV14,NA,TRBJ1-1,NA,TGTGCCAGCAGCCAATTGGAAGGGGCGGGGAACACTGAAGCTTTCTTT,CASSQLEGAGNTEAFF
TRBV4-1,NA,TRBJ1-1,NA,TGCGCCAGCAGCCAAGATCGGGGTTCTTATGAAGCTTTCTTT,CASSQDRGSYEAFF
TRBV4-2,NA,TRBJ1-1,NA,TGTGCCAGCAGCCAAGTGCGGGGTAGTACTGAAGCTTTCTTT,CASSQVRGSTEAFF
TRBV7-9,NA,TRBJ2-6,medium-sized,TGTGCCAGCAGCAGGGCGGCCAACGTCCTGACTTTC,CASSRAANVLTF
TRBV27,NA,TRBJ2-3,NA,TGTGCCAGCAGTTTACTCGCTCTCACAGATACGCAGTATTTT,CASSLLALTDTQYF
TRBV6-5,NA,TRBJ1-2,NA,TGTGCCAGCAGTTACTCGTATCTGGCGGCGAACTATGGCTACACCTTC,CASSYSYLAANYGYTF
TRBV6-6,NA,TRBJ2-3,NA,TGTGCCAGCACAGAGGGGGGATCCACAGATACGCAGTATTTT,CASTEGGSTDTQYF
TRBV25-1,NA,TRBJ2-7,NA,TGTGCCAGCAGTCCGGCGGTGGAATTCGAGCAGTACTTC,CASSPAVEFEQYF
TRBV7-6,TRBD2,TRBJ2-1,NA,TGTGCCAGCAGCTTGGGGTTCGCGGGAGTGGATAGGGCCAATGAGCAGTTCTTC,CASSLGFAGVDRANEQFF
TRBV13,NA,TRBJ1-2,NA,TGTGCCAGCAGCACCGGGACTAACTATGGCTACACCTTC,CASSTGTNYGYTF
TRBV14,TRBD2,TRBJ2-2,NA,TGTGCCAGCAGCCTAGGCCGACTAGCGGGTTCAACCGGGGAGCTGTTTTTT,CASSLGRLAGSTGELFF
TRBV7-9,NA,TRBJ2-7,NA,TGTGCCAGCAGCCCTATACGCTCCTACGAGCAGTACTTC,CASSPIRSYEQYF
TRBV5-1,NA,TRBJ1-1,NA,TGCGCCAGCAGCTTCCGACAGGTGGCGAACACTGAAGCTTTCTTT,CASSFRQVANTEAFF
TRBV10-3,TRBD2,TRBJ2-1,NA,TGTGCCATCAGTGAGTCGGTTGCTAGCGGGTACAATGAGCAGTTCTTC,CAISESVASGYNEQFF
TRBV9,TRBD2,TRBJ2-3,NA,TGTGCCAGCAGCGTCGCCCTAGGGGCTAGCGGGGGGGCCACAGATACGCAGTATTTT,CASSVALGASGGATDTQYF
TRBV11-2,TRBD1,TRBJ1-2,NA,TGTGCCAGCAGCATCATGCCAGGGGGTCTCGGCTACACCTTC,CASSIMPGGLGYTF
TRBV6-1,NA,TRBJ2-2,NA,TGTGCCAGCGTTGGGTCCTCAGACACCGGGGAGCTGTTTTTT,CASVGSSDTGELFF